A selection of T cell receptor beta chains follows, all from one sample in a study of cytomegalovirus exposure and HLA in healthy donors. The repertoire was sequenced with immunoSEQ multiplex PCR; TCRdb's copy has only in-frame clones and lacks some. The table shows about 160,000 clones, with approximately 80% occurring only once. Sequences were obtained from PBMCs. The receptor source for this set is a man aged 35 to 55 in good health and CMV-seronegative. CDR3s include the opening cysteine and the closing phenylalanine or tryptophan. D genes are given only for firm matches. A clone size is listed for some rows: how often the clone was seen (once, few, many), or a class if it is expanded.

clone_size d_call j_call v_call cdr3_length cdr3_nt cdr3_aa
. TRBD2 TRBJ2-3 TRBV6-1 15 TGTGCCAGCGAACTAGCGGGGGGGCCGTTAGATACGCAGTATTTT CASELAGGPLDTQYF
few . TRBJ1-1 TRBV30 11 TGTGCCTGGAGTGAACAGCCTGAAGCTTTCTTT CAWSEQPEAFF
once . TRBJ2-2 TRBV10-3 14 TGTGCCATCAGTCCGGTTGGGGGGACCGGGGAGCTGTTTTTT CAISPVGGTGELFF
. . TRBJ2-2 TRBV7-3 15 TGTGCCAGCAGCTTCCGGACAGATAACACCGGGGAGCTGTTTTTT CASSFRTDNTGELFF
few TRBD1 TRBJ1-6 TRBV18 13 TGTGCCAGCTCAGAGGACAGGGATTCACCCCTCCACTTT CASSEDRDSPLHF
. . TRBJ1-5 TRBV6-1 13 TGTGCCAGCAGTTTACAGGGTTATCAGCCCCAGCATTTT CASSLQGYQPQHF
. TRBD1 TRBJ2-1 TRBV27 13 TGTGCCAGCAGAACAGACAGGGACAATGAGCAGTTCTTC CASRTDRDNEQFF
. TRBD2 TRBJ2-7 TRBV7-9 14 TGTGCCAGCGAGGTTAGCGGGGGGGGTACCGAGCAGTACTTC CASEVSGGGTEQYF
once . TRBJ2-5 TRBV7-9 14 TGTGCCAGCGGAGGGGGCTCGACCCAAGAGACCCAGTACTTC CASGGGSTQETQYF
. TRBD2 TRBJ2-1 TRBV6-1 14 TGTGCCAGCAATCCAGCGGGGGGGCTCGATGAGCAGTTCTTC CASNPAGGLDEQFF
. . TRBJ1-6 TRBV28 14 TGTGCCAGCATGCCTGGCAGTTATAATTCACCCCTCCACTTT CASMPGSYNSPLHF
few . TRBJ2-3 TRBV7-9 12 TGTGCCAGCAGGATAGCCGGGGATACGCAGTATTTT CASRIAGDTQYF
. . TRBJ1-1 TRBV6-5 14 TGTGCCAGCAGTTACTCGACGGGGAACACTGAAGCTTTCTTT CASSYSTGNTEAFF
. TRBD1 TRBJ1-2 TRBV28 16 TGTGCCAGCAGTCCACCAAACAGACAGGGGGACTATGGCTACACCTTC CASSPPNRQGDYGYTF
. . TRBJ1-2 TRBV27 15 TGTGCCAGCAAAGACCCCAGGGTTTCTAACTATGGCTACACCTTC CASKDPRVSNYGYTF
. . TRBJ1-1 TRBV12-5 15 TGTGCTAGTGGTTTAGGTAGGGGCCTGAACACTGAAGCTTTCTTT CASGLGRGLNTEAFF
. . TRBJ2-7 TRBV10-3 13 TGTGCCACCATCACGAATAGCTCCTACGAGCAGTACTTC CATITNSSYEQYF
. . TRBJ1-5 TRBV11-2 14 TGTGCCAGCAGCTTAACCCCGGGTGGGCAGCCCCAGCATTTT CASSLTPGGQPQHF
once . TRBJ1-4 TRBV6-5 16 TGTGCCAGCAGTTACTCGATTGGCAGTTTTAATGAAAAACTGTTTTTT CASSYSIGSFNEKLFF
. TRBD2 TRBJ2-5 TRBV7-3 15 TGTGCCAGCAGCTCGTTTTCTAGCGGGGGAGAGACCCAGTACTTC CASSSFSSGGETQYF
. TRBD2 TRBJ2-1 TRBV7-7 15 TGTGCTAGCAGCTTAGGGCTAGCGGGGCACAATGAGCGGTTCTTC CASSLGLAGHNERFF
. TRBD1 TRBJ2-1 TRBV28 14 TGTGCCAGCAGGAGGGACAGGGGGTACAATGAGCAGTTCTTC CASRRDRGYNEQFF
. . TRBJ2-1 TRBV7-7 13 TGTGCTAGCAGCTATGGACAGAACAATGAGCAGTTCTTC CASSYGQNNEQFF
. TRBD1 TRBJ1-1 TRBV11-2 16 TGTGCCAGCACCCCGACAGGGCTCGACCTGAACACTGAAGCTTTCTTT CASTPTGLDLNTEAFF
. TRBD1 TRBJ2-7 TRBV5-4 14 TGTGCCAGCAGCTTGCCGGGACAGGGGTACGAGCAGTACTTC CASSLPGQGYEQYF
. TRBD1 TRBJ2-3 TRBV29-1 13 TGCAGCGTTGAGATAGGGGGCGGCGATACGCAGTATTTT CSVEIGGGDTQYF
. TRBD2 TRBJ2-5 TRBV4-1 17 TGCGCCAGCAGCCAAGGGCCCAGCGGGGGGGTCGGAGAGACCCAGTACTTC CASSQGPSGGVGETQYF
. . TRBJ1-1 TRBV11-3 14 TGTGCCAGCAGCTTAGGGGGGGGATGTGAGACTGCTTTCTTT CASSLGGGCETAFF
. . TRBJ2-3 TRBV5-1 12 TGCGCCAGCAGCTTGCGGGTGGATACGCAGTATTTT CASSLRVDTQYF
. . TRBJ2-5 TRBV30 11 TGTGCCTGGAGTCCAGAAGAGACCCAGTACTTC CAWSPEETQYF
. . TRBJ2-2 TRBV27 13 TGTGCCAGCAGCCGAACAGGGCCGGGGGAGCTGTTTTTT CASSRTGPGELFF
once . TRBJ2-1 TRBV7-9 15 TGTGCCAGCAGCTTAGTACGGGGGGCGAACAATGAGCAGTTCTTC CASSLVRGANNEQFF
few TRBD2 TRBJ2-3 TRBV7-3 18 TGTGCCAGCAGCTTAATCGGGCTAGCGGGGGGGTGGACAGATACGCAGTATTTT CASSLIGLAGGWTDTQYF
. TRBD2 TRBJ2-7 TRBV7-2 14 TGTGCCAGCAGCTTTACTAGCGGTACCTACGAGCAGTACTTC CASSFTSGTYEQYF
. TRBD1 TRBJ2-7 TRBV11-3 14 TGTGCCAGCAGCGCGGGACAGGGAGTATACGAGCAGTACTTC CASSAGQGVYEQYF
once . TRBJ2-7 TRBV4-2 11 TGTGCCAGCAGCCGTTCGGACGAGCAGTACTTC CASSRSDEQYF
few TRBD2 TRBJ2-7 TRBV5-1 14 TGCGCCAGCAGCACTAGCGGGGGGGCCTACGAGCAGTACTTC CASSTSGGAYEQYF
. TRBD1 TRBJ2-1 TRBV5-4 19 TGTGCCAGCAGCTATACCGGGACAGGCCCCACGAGCTCCTACAATGAGCAGTTCTTC CASSYTGTGPTSSYNEQFF